These 21 T cell receptor beta chains were sequenced from one sample in a study of OX40 agonist ivuxolimab in advanced cancers. The method was immunoSEQ multiplex PCR; TCRdb's version includes in-frame clones alone and lacks a portion of them. The profile covers 50,000 to 70,000 clones, with over 85% appearing a single time and 15% to 20% taken by the ten largest. This material consisted of CD4+ or CD8+ T cells sorted from blood, taken in a trial of the OX40 agonist ivuxolimab. The receptors here all came from an adult with an advanced solid tumor such as melanoma, head and neck, liver or kidney cancer.

The rearrangement links TRBV7-8 to TRBJ2-2; 11 nucleotides match TRBD2. Germline V lookup: CDR1 SGHVS, CDR2 FQNEAQ. Trimming at V came to 1 base and at J to 3 bases, leaving 16 bases not matched to a gene. The CDR3 runs to 21 residues. The CDR3 region is CASSLVRGRLAGRRDTGELFF. The CDR3 DNA reads as TGTGCCAGCAGCTTAGTAAGGGGGAGACTAGCGGGAAGAAGGGACACCGGGGAGCTGTTTTTT.

V gene TRBV10-2 combines with J gene TRBJ2-1; possibly TRBD1 for D (6 bases). V was pared by 4 bases and J by 6 bases, with 10 bases between. The germline gives CDR1 WSHSY, CDR2 SAAADI. The CDR3 is 13 amino acids. CDR3 nucleotide sequence: TGCGCCAGCAGTGCGACAGGTCCCAATGAGCAGTTCTTC. Its protein product is CASSATGPNEQFF.

This chain connects TRBV7-3 to TRBJ2-5; either TRBD1 or TRBD2 may supply D (6 bases each). This CDR3 has 17 amino acids. Germline CDR1 SGHTA, CDR2 FQGTGA. Trimming took 2 bases from V and 4 from J, leaving 20 bases between them. CDR3 residues: CASSLGPRLKGGETQYF. CDR3 nucleotide sequence: TGTGCCAGCAGCTTAGGCCCCCGACTAAAGGGGGGAGAGACCCAGTACTTC.

This clone was picked up one time. This sequence joins TRBV4-3 and TRBJ2-7, with TRBD2 matching 7 bases. This CDR3 comprises 15 residues. The V gene end was trimmed by 0 bases and the J gene end by 4 bases; junction bases not matched to a gene: 6. Looked up from germline, CDR1 is LGHNA and CDR2 is YSLEER. For the CDR3, the DNA is TGCGCCAGCAGCCAAGATTCGGCGGGAGTGTACGAGCAGTACTTC. It translates to CASSQDSAGVYEQYF.

The V gene is TRBV7-9, the J gene TRBJ2-4, with 7 bases lining up with TRBD2. The V and J ends lost 4 bases and 7 bases, in that order; junction bases with no gene match: 7. CDR3 length: 14 residues. Germline V gene data show CDR1 as SEHNR and CDR2 as FQNEAQ (reference sequence). CDR3 region: CASSSLDSGNIQYF. CDR3 nucleotides: TGTGCCAGCAGCTCTCTAGATAGCGGGAACATTCAGTACTTC.

This sequence joins TRBV9 and TRBJ2-1; D assignment may be TRBD1 or TRBD2 (7 bases each). Germline CDR1 reads SGDLS; CDR2 reads YYNGEE. The V and J ends lost 3 bases and 7 bases respectively, with 17 bases between them. The CDR3 runs 15 residues. CDR3 DNA sequence: TGTGCCAGCAGCGAGGGGGCGGGAGCTGATAATGAGCAGTTCTTC. Its translation is CASSEGAGADNEQFF.

The chain has TRBV10-3 and TRBJ1-3, with D possibly matching TRBD1 (5 bases). From germline, CDR1 is ENHRY and CDR2 SYGVKD. V was clipped by 2 bases and J by 4 bases, with 9 bases between them. The CDR3 loop spans 14 amino acids. CDR3 coding DNA: TGTGCCATCAGTGAGGGGGACCGAGGAAACACCATATATTTT. Encoded protein: CAISEGDRGNTIYF.

This chain uses TRBV6-1 with TRBJ2-7; D might be TRBD2 (6 bases). From germline, CDR1 is MNHNS and CDR2 SASEGT. V was pared by 1 base and J by 2 bases, with 18 bases between. CDR3 length: 17 amino acids. The CDR3 DNA follows: TGTGCCAGCAGTGAAGGAGTTACTAGCTGGCCGACCTACGAGCAGTACTTC. It is translated as CASSEGVTSWPTYEQYF.

This clone showed up just once. The chain couples TRBV7-8 to TRBJ1-1; D might be TRBD1 (6 bases). V shed 7 bases and J shed 5 bases, with 14 bases lying between them. This CDR3 is built from 13 residues. Looked up from germline, CDR1 is SGHVS and CDR2 is FQNEAQ. The CDR3 bases are TGTGCCAGCACCCTGGGTAGGGGGACTGAAGCTTTCTTT. Translated: CASTLGRGTEAFF.

V usage is TRBV28 and J usage is TRBJ2-5; the match to TRBD2 covers 13 bases. The V segment lost 8 bases and the J segment 4 bases; nucleotides outside the gene matches: 4. CDR3 length: 14 amino acids. The germline V gene encodes CDR1 MDHEN and CDR2 SYDVKM. CDR3 DNA sequence: TGTGCCAGCGAAAGGACTAGCGGGAGAGAGACCCAGTACTTC. It translates to CASERTSGRETQYF.

The DNA of the CDR3 is TGTGCCAGCAGCTTAGGGACGGGTAACTATGGCTACACCTTC. As protein: CASSLGTGNYGYTF. The chain recombines TRBV5-4 with TRBJ1-2; tentatively, D is TRBD1 (5 bases). The CDR3 extends over 14 amino acids. CDR1 and CDR2 (germline): SGHNT, YYREEE (reference sequence). V lost 2 bases and J 1 base, leaving 9 bases between the germline ends.

The chain couples TRBV29-1 to TRBJ2-2, with D perhaps TRBD1 or TRBD2 (5 bases each). The germline gives CDR1 SQVTM, CDR2 ANQGSEA. Trimming removed 6 bases at V and 1 base at J, with 18 bases between. The CDR3 contains 16 residues. Written as DNA, the CDR3 is TGCAGCGTCAACCTAGGGACGGCCTGGAACACCGGGGAGCTGTTTTTT. This gives the protein CSVNLGTAWNTGELFF.

The chain uses TRBV7-8 and TRBJ2-1; D is ambiguous. V shed 1 base and J shed 3 bases, with 10 bases lying between them. The CDR3 has 15 amino acids. Germline assignment: CDR1 SGHVS and CDR2 FQNEAQ. CDR3 amino acids: CASSLGVGSYNEQFF. CDR3 DNA: TGTGCCAGCAGCTTAGGGGTCGGAAGCTACAATGAGCAGTTCTTC.

This chain links TRBV27 with TRBJ2-5; D is unresolved. With 4 bases removed from V and 4 bases from J, the gap between germline ends came to 4 bases. CDR1 and CDR2 from the germline V gene are MNHEY and SMNVEV (reference sequence). The CDR3 is 11 amino acids. The CDR3 coding sequence is TGTGCCAGCAGTTACGGAGAGACCCAGTACTTC. Protein product: CASSYGETQYF.

This clone was found a few times. CDR3 protein: CASHQEWITDTQYF. CDR3 nucleotide sequence: TGTGCCAGCCATCAAGAGTGGATCACAGATACGCAGTATTTT. This rearrangement joins TRBV11-2 to TRBJ2-3; unclear D gene. Trimming shortened V by 8 bases and J by 2 bases, and 14 bases separated the two germline ends. The germline V gene encodes CDR1 SGHAT and CDR2 FQNNGV. CDR3 length: 14 residues.

The chain joins TRBV21-1 to TRBJ2-1; the table gives TRBD1 as D, unverified against the DNA. TRBV21-1 is tagged as a pseudogene. The CDR3 sequence is 15 residues long. The CDR3: CASSQQETRFNEQFF. The CDR3, as DNA: TGTGCCAGCAGCCAACAGGAAACCCGGTTCAATGAGCAGTTCTTC.

The chain recombines TRBV5-6 with TRBJ1-1; TRBD1 is a possible D gene (5 bases). The CDR3 covers 15 residues. Germline values: CDR1 SGHDT, CDR2 YYEEEE. Trimming took off 0 bases at V and 1 base at J, with 10 bases between the two ends. This chain's CDR3 is CASSLDSGRNTEAFF. In nucleotides, the CDR3 is TGTGCCAGCAGCTTGGATTCAGGGCGGAACACTGAAGCTTTCTTT.

V gene TRBV5-6 combines with J gene TRBJ2-7; TRBD2 agrees at 7 bases. The V gene end was trimmed by 3 bases and the J gene end by 3 bases; junction bases not matched to a gene: 0. The germline V gene has CDR1 SGHDT and CDR2 YYEEEE. The CDR3 loop spans 12 amino acids. DNA of the CDR3: TGTGCCAGCAGCTCGGGAGGCTACGAGCAGTACTTC. Translated, it gives CASSSGGYEQYF.

V usage is TRBV27 and J usage is TRBJ2-1; possible D gene TRBD2, 6 bases. The germline V gene encodes CDR1 MNHEY and CDR2 SMNVEV (reference sequence). Trimming left V 6 bases short and J 6 bases short, with 21 bases between. This CDR3 is built from 16 residues. The CDR3 coding sequence is TGTGCCAGCAGCCTTATCGGGGCGGGAAGCTTCAATGAGCAGTTCTTC. Protein sequence: CASSLIGAGSFNEQFF.

This rearrangement joins TRBV27 to TRBJ2-2; 9 bases agree with TRBD2. Germline values: CDR1 MNHEY, CDR2 SMNVEV (reference sequence). V was pared by 0 bases and J by 4 bases, with 6 bases of the junction left unmatched. The CDR3 runs 17 residues. The CDR3 sequence is CASSLSASGTLTGELFF. CDR3 nucleotides: TGTGCCAGCAGTTTATCGGCTAGCGGGACTCTCACCGGGGAGCTGTTTTTT.

The chain has TRBV13 and TRBJ2-3; D may match TRBD1 or TRBD2 (5 bases each). CDR1 and CDR2 from the germline V gene are PRHDT and FYEKMQ (reference sequence). The CDR3 loop spans 16 amino acids. The ends were cut back, 5 bases at V and 6 bases at J, with 21 bases in the middle. CDR3 sequence reads: CASSEGHLGVSDTQYF. CDR3 DNA: TGTGCCAGCAGCGAGGGGCATTTGGGCGTTTCGGATACGCAGTATTTT.